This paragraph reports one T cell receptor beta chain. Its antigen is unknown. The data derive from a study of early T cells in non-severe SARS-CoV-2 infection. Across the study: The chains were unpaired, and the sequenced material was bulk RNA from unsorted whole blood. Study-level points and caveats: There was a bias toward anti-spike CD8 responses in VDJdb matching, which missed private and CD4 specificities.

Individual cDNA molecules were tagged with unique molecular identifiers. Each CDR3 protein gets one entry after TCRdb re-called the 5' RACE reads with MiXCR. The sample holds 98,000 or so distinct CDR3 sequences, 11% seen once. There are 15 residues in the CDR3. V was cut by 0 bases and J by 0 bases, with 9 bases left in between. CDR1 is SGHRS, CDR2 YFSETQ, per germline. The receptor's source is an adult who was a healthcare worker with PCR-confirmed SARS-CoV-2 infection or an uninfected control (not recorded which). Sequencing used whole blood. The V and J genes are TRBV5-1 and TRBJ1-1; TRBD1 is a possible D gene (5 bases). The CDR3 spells CASSLDGAMNTEAFF. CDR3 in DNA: TGCGCCAGCAGCTTGGATGGGGCCATGAACACTGAAGCTTTCTTT.